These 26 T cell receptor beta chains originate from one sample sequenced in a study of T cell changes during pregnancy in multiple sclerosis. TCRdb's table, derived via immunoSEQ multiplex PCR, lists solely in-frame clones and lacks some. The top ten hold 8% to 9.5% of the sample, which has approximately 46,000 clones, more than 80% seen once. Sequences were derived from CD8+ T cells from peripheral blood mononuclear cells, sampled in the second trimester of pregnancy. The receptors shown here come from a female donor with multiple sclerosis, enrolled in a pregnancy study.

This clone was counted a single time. The CDR3 loop reads CASTGLESTDTQYF. The CDR3 DNA sequence: TGTGCCAGTACTGGCCTTGAAAGCACAGATACGCAGTATTTT. This chain connects TRBV19 to TRBJ2-3; D call uncertain. V was pared by 7 bases and J by 0 bases, with 11 bases between. Looked up from germline, CDR1 is LNHDA and CDR2 is SQIVND (reference sequence). The CDR3 has 14 residues.

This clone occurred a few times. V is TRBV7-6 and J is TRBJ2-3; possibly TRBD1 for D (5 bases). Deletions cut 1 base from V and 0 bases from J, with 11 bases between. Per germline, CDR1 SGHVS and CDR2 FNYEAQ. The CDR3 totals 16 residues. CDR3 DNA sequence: TGTGCCAGCAGCTTAGAGACAGCACTTAGCACAGATACGCAGTATTTT. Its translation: CASSLETALSTDTQYF.

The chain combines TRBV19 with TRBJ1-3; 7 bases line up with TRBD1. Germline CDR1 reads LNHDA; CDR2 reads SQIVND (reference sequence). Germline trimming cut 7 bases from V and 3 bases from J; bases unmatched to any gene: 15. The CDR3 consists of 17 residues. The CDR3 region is CASNGKQGREFGNTIYF. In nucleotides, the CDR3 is TGTGCCAGTAACGGAAAACAGGGGCGAGAATTTGGAAACACCATATATTTT. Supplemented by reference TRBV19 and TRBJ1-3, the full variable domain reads DGGITQSPKYLFRKEGQNVTLSCEQNLNHDAMYWYRQDPGQGLRLIYYSQIVNDFQKGDIAEGYSVSREKKESFPLTVTSAQKNPTAFYLCASNGKQGREFGNTIYFGEGSWLTVV.

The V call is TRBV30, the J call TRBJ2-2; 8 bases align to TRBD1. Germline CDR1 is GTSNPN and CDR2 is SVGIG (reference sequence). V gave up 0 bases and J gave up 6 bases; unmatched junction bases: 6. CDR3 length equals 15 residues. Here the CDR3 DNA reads TGTGCCTGGAGTGTACCAGGCAGGGGGCCCGGGGAGCTGTTTTTT. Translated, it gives CAWSVPGRGPGELFF.

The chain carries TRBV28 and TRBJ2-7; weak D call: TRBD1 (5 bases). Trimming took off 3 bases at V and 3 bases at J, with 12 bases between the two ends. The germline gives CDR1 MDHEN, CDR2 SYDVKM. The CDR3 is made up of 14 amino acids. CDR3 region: CASSLVDSFYEQYF. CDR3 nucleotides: TGTGCCAGCAGTTTGGTTGACAGTTTCTACGAGCAGTACTTC.

The CDR3 spells CAWSLPGDGYTF. DNA for the CDR3: TGTGCCTGGAGCTTGCCCGGGGATGGCTACACCTTC. The rearrangement uses TRBV30 and TRBJ1-2; D ambiguous. Germline V CDR1 and CDR2: GTSNPN, SVGIG (reference sequence). The ends were cut back, 3 bases at V and 6 bases at J, with 11 bases in the middle. This CDR3 has 12 residues.

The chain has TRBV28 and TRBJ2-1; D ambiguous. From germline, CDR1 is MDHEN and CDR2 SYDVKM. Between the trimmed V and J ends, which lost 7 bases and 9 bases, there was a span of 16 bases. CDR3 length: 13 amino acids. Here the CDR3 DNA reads TGTGCCAGCATCGACCAAATAAGGAGTGAGCAGTTCTTC. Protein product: CASIDQIRSEQFF.

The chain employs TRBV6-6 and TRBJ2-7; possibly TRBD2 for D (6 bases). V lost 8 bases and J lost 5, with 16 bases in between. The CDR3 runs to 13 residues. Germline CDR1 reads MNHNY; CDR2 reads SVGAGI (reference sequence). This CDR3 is CASAGSLRDEQYF. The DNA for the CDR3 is TGTGCCAGCGCGGGGAGTCTAAGAGACGAGCAGTACTTC.

CDR3 coding DNA: TGTGCCATAACGGCCGTAAAGGGGGTCCCAAGGTACAATGAGCAGTTCTTC. Translation: CAITAVKGVPRYNEQFF. The V and J genes are TRBV7-8 and TRBJ2-1; perhaps TRBD1 as D (6 bases). There are 17 residues in the CDR3. Germline V gene lookup returns CDR1 SGHVS and CDR2 FQNEAQ. V was trimmed by 10 bases and J by 4 bases, leaving 26 bases between them.

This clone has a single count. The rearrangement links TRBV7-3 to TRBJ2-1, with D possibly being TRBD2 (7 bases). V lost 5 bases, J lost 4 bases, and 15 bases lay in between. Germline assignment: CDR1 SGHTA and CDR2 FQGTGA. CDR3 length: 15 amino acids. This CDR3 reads CASSIRGGGYNEQFF. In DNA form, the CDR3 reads TGTGCCAGCAGCATTAGGGGGGGCGGTTACAATGAGCAGTTCTTC.

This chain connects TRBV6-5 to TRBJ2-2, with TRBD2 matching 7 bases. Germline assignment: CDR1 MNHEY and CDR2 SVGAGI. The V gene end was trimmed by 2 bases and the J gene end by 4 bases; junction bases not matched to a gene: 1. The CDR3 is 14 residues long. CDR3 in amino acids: CASSYREGTGELFF. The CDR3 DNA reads TGTGCCAGCAGTTACAGGGAGGGCACCGGGGAGCTGTTTTTT.

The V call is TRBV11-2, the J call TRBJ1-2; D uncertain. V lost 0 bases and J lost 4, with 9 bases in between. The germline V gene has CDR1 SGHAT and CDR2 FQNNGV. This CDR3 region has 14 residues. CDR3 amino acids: CASSLDAGSYGYTF. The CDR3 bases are TGTGCCAGCAGCTTAGATGCAGGAAGCTATGGCTACACCTTC.

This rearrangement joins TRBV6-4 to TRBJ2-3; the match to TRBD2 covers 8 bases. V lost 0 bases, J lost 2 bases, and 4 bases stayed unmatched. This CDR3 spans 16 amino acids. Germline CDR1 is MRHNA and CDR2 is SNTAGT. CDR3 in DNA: TGTGCCAGCAGTGACTCCGCGGGGGGTTCCACAGATACGCAGTATTTT. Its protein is CASSDSAGGSTDTQYF.

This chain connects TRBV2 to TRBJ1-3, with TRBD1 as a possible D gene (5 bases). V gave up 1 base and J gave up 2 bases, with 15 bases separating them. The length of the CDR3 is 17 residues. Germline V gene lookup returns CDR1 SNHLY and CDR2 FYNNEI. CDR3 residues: CASSEVGLIGAGNTIYF. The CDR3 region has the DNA TGTGCCAGCAGTGAAGTGGGACTAATAGGGGCTGGAAACACCATATATTTT.

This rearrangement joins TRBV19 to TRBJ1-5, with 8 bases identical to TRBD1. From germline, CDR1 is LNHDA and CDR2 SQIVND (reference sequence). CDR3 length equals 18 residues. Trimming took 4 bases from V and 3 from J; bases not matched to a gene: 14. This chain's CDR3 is CASSTSLPQGAYNQPQHF. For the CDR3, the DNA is TGTGCCAGTAGTACCTCATTACCGCAGGGGGCCTACAATCAGCCCCAGCATTTT.

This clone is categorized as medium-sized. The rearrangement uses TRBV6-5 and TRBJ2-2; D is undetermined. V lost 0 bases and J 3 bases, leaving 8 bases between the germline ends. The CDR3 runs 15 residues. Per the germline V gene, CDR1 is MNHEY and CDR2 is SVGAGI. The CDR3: CASSYSLGYTGELFF. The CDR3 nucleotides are TGTGCCAGCAGTTACTCTCTCGGGTACACCGGGGAGCTGTTTTTT.

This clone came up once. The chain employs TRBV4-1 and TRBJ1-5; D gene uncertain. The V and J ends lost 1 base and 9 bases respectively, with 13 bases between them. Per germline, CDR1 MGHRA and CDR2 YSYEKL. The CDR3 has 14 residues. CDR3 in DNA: TGCGCCAGCAGCCAAGGTAGCGGGGTAGGGCCCCAGCATTTT. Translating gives CASSQGSGVGPQHF.

The CDR3 here is CASRGGTGDTQYF. Written as DNA, the CDR3 is TGTGCCAGCAGAGGCGGGACAGGCGATACGCAGTATTTT. V and J are TRBV9 and TRBJ2-3; TRBD1 matches 8 bases. The CDR3 loop spans 13 amino acids. Germline CDR1 is SGDLS and CDR2 is YYNGEE. V was clipped by 5 bases and J by 6 bases; unmatched bases: 5.

CDR3 DNA: TGTGCCAGCGGACAGTTAAATCAGCCCCAGCATTTT. This sequence encodes CASGQLNQPQHF. This sequence joins TRBV19 and TRBJ1-5; possible D gene TRBD1, 6 bases. The V gene's germline CDR1 is LNHDA and CDR2 SQIVND (reference sequence). The V end was cut by 9 bases, the J end by 4 bases, with 10 bases between. The CDR3 runs 12 residues.

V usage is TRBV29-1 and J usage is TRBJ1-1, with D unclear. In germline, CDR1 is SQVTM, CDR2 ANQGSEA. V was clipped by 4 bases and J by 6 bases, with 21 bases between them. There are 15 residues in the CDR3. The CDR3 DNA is TGCAGCGTTGGTCCTCTTGCGCCCAGGTGGGCTGAAGCTTTCTTT. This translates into CSVGPLAPRWAEAFF.

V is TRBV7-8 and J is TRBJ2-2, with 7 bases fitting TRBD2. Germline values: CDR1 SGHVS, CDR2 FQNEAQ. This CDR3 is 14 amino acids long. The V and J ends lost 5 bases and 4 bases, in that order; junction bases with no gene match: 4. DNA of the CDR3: TGTGCCAGCAGCCCCGGGGAGGGCACCGGGGAGCTGTTTTTT. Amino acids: CASSPGEGTGELFF.

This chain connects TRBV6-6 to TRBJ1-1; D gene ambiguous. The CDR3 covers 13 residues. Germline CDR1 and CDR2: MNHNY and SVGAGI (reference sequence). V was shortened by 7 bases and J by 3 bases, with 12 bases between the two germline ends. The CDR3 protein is CASISRVYTEAFF. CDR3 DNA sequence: TGTGCCAGCATCTCCCGGGTGTACACTGAAGCTTTCTTT.

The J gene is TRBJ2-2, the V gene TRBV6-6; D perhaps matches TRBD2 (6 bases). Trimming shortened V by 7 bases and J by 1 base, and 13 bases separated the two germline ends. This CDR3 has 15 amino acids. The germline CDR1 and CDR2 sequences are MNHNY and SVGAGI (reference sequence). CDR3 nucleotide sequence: TGTGCCAGCACCAACCTAGCGCGGAACACCGGGGAGCTGTTTTTT. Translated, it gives CASTNLARNTGELFF.

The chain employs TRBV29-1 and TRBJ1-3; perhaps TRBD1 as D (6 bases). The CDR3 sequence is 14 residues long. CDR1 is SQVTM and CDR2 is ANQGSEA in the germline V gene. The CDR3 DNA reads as TGCAGTGCCACCCCAGGGGACTCTGGAAACACCATATATTTT. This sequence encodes CSATPGDSGNTIYF.

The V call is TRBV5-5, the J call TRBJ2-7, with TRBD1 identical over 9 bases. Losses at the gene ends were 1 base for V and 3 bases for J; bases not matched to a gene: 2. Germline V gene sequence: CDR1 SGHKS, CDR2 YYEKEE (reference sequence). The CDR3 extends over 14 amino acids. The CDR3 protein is CASSLNRGLYEQYF. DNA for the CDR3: TGTGCCAGCAGCTTGAACAGGGGGCTCTACGAGCAGTACTTC.

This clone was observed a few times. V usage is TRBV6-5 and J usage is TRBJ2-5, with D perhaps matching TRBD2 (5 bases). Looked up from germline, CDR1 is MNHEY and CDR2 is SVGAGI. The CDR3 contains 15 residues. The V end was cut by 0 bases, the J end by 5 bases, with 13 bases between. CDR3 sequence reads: CASSYSTGMGETQYF. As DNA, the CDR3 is TGTGCCAGCAGTTACTCGACGGGGATGGGGGAGACCCAGTACTTC.